These T cell receptor beta chains were read from a single sample in a study of blood T cell repertoires in COVID-19. Measured with immunoSEQ multiplex PCR; TCRdb has only the in-frame clones, and not every one. The sample includes some 300,000 clones, around 90% of them seen just once. The material sequenced was peripheral blood. The source is a woman aged 45-65 years with COVID-19, enrolled during active disease. Both conserved end residues are part of each CDR3. A D gene is named only where the DNA matches it firmly. Rows give clone size only sometimes, using once, few, many, or a class for an expanded clone.

j_call v_call clone_size d_call cdr3_aa cdr3_nt
TRBJ2-3 TRBV10-2 . TRBD2 CASSEPGLAGGTSGDTQYF TGCGCCAGCAGTGAGCCGGGACTAGCGGGAGGGACGTCCGGAGATACGCAGTATTTT
TRBJ1-1 TRBV7-3 . TRBD1 CASSSQGTANTEAFF TGTGCCAGCAGCTCCCAGGGGACAGCGAACACTGAAGCTTTCTTT
TRBJ2-7 TRBV28 . . CASSFPRRTGIDYEQYF TGTGCCAGCAGTTTCCCCCGCCGAACAGGGATCGACTACGAGCAGTACTTC
TRBJ1-6 TRBV6-5 . . CASRPDTSPGSPLHF TGTGCCAGCAGACCTGACACCTCGCCAGGTTCACCCCTCCACTTT
TRBJ2-1 TRBV7-8 . . CASSPRDYGEQFF TGTGCCAGCAGCCCCCGGGATTACGGTGAGCAGTTCTTC
TRBJ2-1 TRBV3-1/TRBV3-2 . . CASSSSRRTYNEQFF TGTGCCAGCAGCAGCAGTAGGAGAACATACAATGAGCAGTTCTTC
TRBJ2-7 TRBV3-1/TRBV3-2 . TRBD2 CASSRSGAYSYEQYF TGTGCCAGCAGCCGCAGCGGGGCCTACTCCTACGAGCAGTACTTC
TRBJ2-2 TRBV3-1/TRBV3-2 once TRBD2 CASSQRRLAVRVTGELFF TGTGCCAGCAGCCAACGGCGCCTAGCGGTGAGAGTCACCGGGGAGCTGTTTTTT
TRBJ1-1 TRBV9 . . CASSVVPGSITEAFF TGTGCCAGCAGCGTAGTTCCAGGATCCATCACTGAAGCTTTCTTT
TRBJ1-2 TRBV30 . . CAWSDTAYGYTF TGTGCCTGGAGTGACACAGCCTATGGCTACACCTTC
TRBJ1-5 TRBV6-1 . TRBD1 CASSDGQASNQPQHF TGTGCCAGCAGTGACGGACAGGCTAGCAATCAGCCCCAGCATTTT
TRBJ1-1 TRBV30 . . CAWSRGGNTEAFF TGTGCCTGGAGTAGGGGAGGAAACACTGAAGCTTTCTTT
TRBJ2-7 TRBV19 . . CASSIVPGGSTLSYEQYF TGTGCCAGTAGTATTGTTCCAGGAGGCAGCACCCTCTCCTACGAGCAGTACTTC
TRBJ1-6 TRBV5-4 few . CASRQEYNSPLHF TGTGCCAGCCGACAGGAGTATAATTCACCCCTCCACTTT
TRBJ1-2 TRBV19 . TRBD1 CASSRRQGAIYGYTF TGTGCCAGTAGTAGGCGACAGGGGGCCATTTATGGCTACACCTTC
TRBJ1-2 TRBV19 . . CASSIKPDTNYGYTF TGTGCCAGTAGTATTAAACCGGACACTAACTATGGCTACACCTTC
TRBJ2-7 TRBV7-9 . . CASSLVSSGAYEQYF TGTGCCAGCAGCTTAGTTTCATCAGGGGCCTACGAGCAGTACTTC